A single count supports the clone carrying this T cell receptor beta chain. Treatment denoted: 19 received Ad26.COV2.S at low or high dose, single or two shots; 5 received placebo; per-sample allocation not given. The samples were gathered on day 63 after the first injection of vaccine or placebo. The CDR3 totals 17 residues. V dropped 0 bases and J dropped 3; count of bases not matched to a gene: 9. Germline CDR1 SEHNR, CDR2 FQNEAQ (reference sequence). This entry is derived from a study of Ad26.COV2.S vaccination and SARS-CoV-2 variants. Study context: Intramuscular Ad26.COV2.S at 5x10^10 or 1x10^11 viral particles.

Assay: immunoSEQ multiplex PCR; the TCRdb copy retains only in-frame clones and omits some. The table lists hundreds of thousands of clones, approximately 92% of them singletons. The specimen was peripheral blood, collected in a trial of Ad26.COV2.S vaccine versus placebo. The chain is built from TRBV7-9 and TRBJ2-7, with TRBD1 matching 9 bases. The source is a person between 18 and 65 years old who received the Ad26.COV2.S COVID-19 vaccine or a placebo. Written as DNA, the CDR3 is TGTGCCAGCAGCTTAGCGATGTCGGACAGGGGAAACTACGAGCAGTACTTC. This encodes CASSLAMSDRGNYEQYF.